This T cell receptor beta chain was recovered during a study of CD8+ T cells in alopecia areata (dated 2018 in TCRdb). For the study in its entirety: Treated patients were enrolled in an open-label pilot trial of oral tofacitinib at 5 to 10 mg twice daily for moderate-to-severe alopecia areata. Clonality in the scalp was compared among normal scalp (n=4), patchy alopecia areata scalp (n=8), and alopecia totalis/universalis scalp (n=8). The RNA source kit depended on sample type: the PAXgene miRNA kit for fixed scalp, the miRNeasy kit for PBMCs, and the RNeasy kit for mouse skin. Scalp tissue and sorted CD4+ and CD8+ peripheral blood T cells from patchy and totalis/universalis alopecia areata patients and from healthy controls were covered by human TCRbeta sequencing. Biopsies were taken from tofacitinib-treated patients at baseline and again at 4 and 24 weeks into treatment, and several of those patients also had a later scalp biopsy. The study used high-throughput TCRbeta sequencing to examine T cell clonal expansion in alopecia areata, in both the C3H/HeJ mouse model and human patients. Amplification of TCRbeta CDR3 regions was done by immunoSEQ multiplex PCR using 35 Vbeta forward primers and 13 Jbeta reverse primers. Tofacitinib was given for 6 to 18 months, followed by 6 months of follow-up off drug to assess delayed response and recurrence. Paper-wide results and their limitations: Compared with normal scalp, lesional scalp had higher clonality and more expanded CD8+ clones, particularly in alopecia totalis/universalis, a pattern that suggests antigenic drive. Unlike mouse skin, which is dominated by gammadelta T cells, normal human skin has resident alphabeta T cells that are also sequenced, and this complicates analysis of the scalp TCR repertoire. Compared with mice, TCR sequences shared between patients were less clear, possibly partly because of HLA diversity across the patient population.

Note on this clone: The antigen this receptor binds is unknown. Base quality data are lacking; no much larger clone is found one base away.

The time point label on this specimen signifies: baseline before oral tofacitinib. Peripheral blood and lesional scalp punch biopsies were obtained from patients with alopecia areata. PBMCs were isolated by density centrifugation and stained for CD3, CD4 and CD8, after which CD4+ and CD8+ T cells were sorted on a FACSAria. The library was made by the immunoSEQ multiplex PCR assay. RNA was extracted from all samples and reverse transcribed into cDNA as template for TCR sequencing. First-strand cDNA was synthesized using SuperScript III with a 2:1 mix of oligo-dT and random hexamers. A synthetic immune receptor repertoire was used to assess amplification bias, and residual bias was removed computationally. The authors' analysis ran thus. Raw reads were preprocessed for error removal, and CDR3 was defined according to IMGT conventions as running from the conserved cysteine to phenylalanine. Clonality was computed as 1 minus the Shannon entropy, with the entropy normalized by log2 of the number of productive unique TCRs. Scalp TCRbeta sequences were cross-referenced with sorted blood CD4 and CD8 repertoires so that the CD4 or CD8 identity of scalp clones could be inferred. TCRdb mirrors the immuneACCESS table, restricted to in-frame sequences. Some clones are absent from its copies; in checked studies, under half trace to an unresolved V gene, and the reason for the others is unknown. V, J and clone size derive from that table, while D and trimming were established from the DNA sequence. The sample contains around 250,000 clones, 67% of them found a single time. Jointly, the top ten make up approximately 1.2% of the sample.

CDR1 and CDR2, per the germline V gene (reference sequence), are GTSNPN and SVGIG. V and J lose 1 base and 7 bases, and a span of 8 bases separates them. Its CDR3 holds 13 amino acids, cysteine through phenylalanine. Left in the record is the CDR3 DNA by itself, 39 bases read in frame from the first base. The sequencing used CD4+ T cells sorted from blood, collected at week 0. The TCR was taken from a human donor with alopecia areata. The V and J segments used are TRBV30 and TRBJ1-6, with no reliable assignment of the D segment. The DNA reads TGTGCCTGGAGTGATTTGCAGAATTCACCCCTCCACTTT. Protein translation: CAWSDLQNSPLHF.